This T cell receptor beta chain was profiled in a study of shared clonotypes between healthy human individuals. In the study overall: Those who served as donors were a couple of women and a few men between the ages of 18 and 49. There were three CD4 naive, three CD4 memory, two CD8 naive and one CD8 memory plates per donor.

Only CD45RO-negative cells positively selected for CCR7 counted as naive CD8 cells, so terminally differentiated effector memory CD45RA+ cells were excluded. The V gene end was trimmed by 3 bases and the J gene end by 3 bases; junction bases not matched to a gene: 4. This CDR3 is 15 amino acids long. The germline gives CDR1 MNHEY, CDR2 SMNVEV (reference sequence). Of note for this clone: The antigen remains unidentified.

The protocol was immunoSEQ multiplex PCR, while the TCRdb copy is restricted to in-frame clones and leaves out a portion. The sample has about 2.1 million clones; about 93% are singletons. Regarding the study as a whole: Clonotype sharing among the donors was expected to vary with sequencing depth. Naive subsets typically showed greater estimated richness than memory subsets.

The material sequenced was naive CD8+ T cells from PBMCs. The TCR was taken from a man aged 18 to 30 in good health. Some clones in this sample may be carry-over from other donors' samples. This sequence joins TRBV27 and TRBJ2-2, with 7 positions matching TRBD1. The CDR3 reads CASSFGTAYTGELFF. In nucleotides, the CDR3 is TGTGCCAGCAGTTTCGGGACAGCATACACCGGGGAGCTGTTTTTT.